This T cell receptor (beta chain) came from a study of blood T cell repertoires in COVID-19. Only in-frame clones appear in the TCRdb table, and some are missing; sequencing was by immunoSEQ multiplex PCR. Of approximately 200,000 clones in the sample, about 85% were seen once. The clonotype comes from a man in his forties who had recovered from COVID-19. The sample was PBMCs or T cells enriched from blood (not recorded which).

This CDR3 is CASTDGTGANTGELFF. As DNA, the CDR3 is TGTGCCAGCACTGACGGGACAGGGGCTAACACCGGGGAGCTGTTTTTT. V gene TRBV27 combines with J gene TRBJ2-2; TRBD1 matches 10 bases. The germline V gene encodes CDR1 MNHEY and CDR2 SMNVEV (reference sequence). V shed 7 bases and J 2 bases; nucleotides not matched to a gene: 7. This CDR3 contains 16 residues.